Listed below are T cell receptor beta chains from one sample, sequenced in a study of regulatory T cells in long-lasting Graves disease. Using its own MiXCR run on the multiplex PCR reads, TCRdb lists one record per CDR3 protein. This sample has more than 300,000 distinct CDR3 sequences, with approximately 12% found just once. Separately, the same data were catalogued under a study of T cells in Graves' hyperthyroidism and ophthalmopathy.

Material: peripheral blood mononuclear cells (PBMCs), obtained at new diagnosis, from a patient treated with antithyroid drugs. The source is a woman younger than 35 with Graves disease. Both conserved end residues are part of each CDR3.

CDR3 length: 14; V gene: TRBV7-9; CDR3 protein: CASSHQPSTDTQYF
CDR3 length: 13; V gene: TRBV12-3/TRBV12-4; CDR3 protein: CASTNKASYEQYF
CDR3 length: 16; V gene: TRBV18; CDR3 protein: CASSPLAVRGDRGYTF
CDR3 length: 15; V gene: TRBV7-9; CDR3 protein: CASSQNVGRRAEAFF
CDR3 length: 14; V gene: TRBV20-1; CDR3 protein: CSAVLAGELYEQYF
CDR3 length: 17; V gene: TRBV18; CDR3 protein: CASSPSGQGWTNTEAFF
CDR3 length: 18; V gene: TRBV5-4; CDR3 protein: CASSLGALRGSNVDTQYF
CDR3 length: 16; V gene: TRBV15; CDR3 protein: CATSRGRTGGNYGYTF
CDR3 length: 14; V gene: TRBV27; CDR3 protein: CASRTGLPDYGYTF
CDR3 length: 13; V gene: TRBV7-3; CDR3 protein: CASSSGGADTQYF
CDR3 length: 18; V gene: TRBV6-2/TRBV6-3; CDR3 protein: CASSYCYPAGPCYNEQFF
CDR3 length: 19; V gene: TRBV19; CDR3 protein: CASSPQPILLATIYNEQFF
CDR3 length: 17; V gene: TRBV24-1; CDR3 protein: CATSDLDQGGDTGELFF
CDR3 length: 16; V gene: TRBV5-1; CDR3 protein: CASSPPSERGAYEQYF
CDR3 length: 14; V gene: TRBV7-2; CDR3 protein: CASCLSSYSYEQYF
CDR3 length: 13; V gene: TRBV28; CDR3 protein: CASSSGMDKGYTF
CDR3 length: 20; V gene: TRBV7-3; CDR3 protein: CASSSTGTPITSSNTGELFF
CDR3 length: 14; V gene: TRBV28; CDR3 protein: CASILTSGTYEQYF
CDR3 length: 13; V gene: TRBV20-1; CDR3 protein: CSAPGQGPGGYTF
CDR3 length: 18; V gene: TRBV2; CDR3 protein: CASSEAARVETGSYGYTF
CDR3 length: 16; V gene: TRBV20-1; CDR3 protein: CSGTSGSEPAYNEQFF
CDR3 length: 11; V gene: TRBV11-2; CDR3 protein: CASSPKRTQYF
CDR3 length: 13; V gene: TRBV6-1; CDR3 protein: CASSETPGIPAQF